Each of the 31 T cell receptor beta chains below was sequenced from the same sample in a study of T cell repertoires in cytomegalovirus infection. TCRdb independently ran MiXCR on the reads; one entry per CDR3 protein. The sample lists 310,000 or so distinct CDR3 sequences, roughly a quarter occurring once. Sample: PBMCs. These receptors were collected from a human donor in good health (CMV status not recorded). Some clones in this sample may be carry-over from other donors' samples.

This clonotype was recorded only once. The J gene is TRBJ1-1, the V gene TRBV7-4, with 7 bases matching TRBD1. After removal of 1 base from V and 6 bases from J, the junction contained 8 bases not matched to a gene. The CDR3 runs to 15 residues. CDR1 is SGHVT and CDR2 is SQSDAQ in the germline V gene. Here the CDR3 reads CASSLDDRDVSEAFF. CDR3 DNA sequence: TGTGCCAGCAGCTTAGATGACAGGGATGTCTCTGAAGCTTTCTTT.

The V and J genes are TRBV14 and TRBJ1-2, with TRBD1 identical over 7 bases. This CDR3 is built from 16 residues. Germline V gene lookup returns CDR1 SGHDN and CDR2 FVKESK. The V and J ends lost 1 base and 1 base, in that order; junction bases with no gene match: 6. The CDR3 reads CASSQVPTGSNYGYTF. The CDR3 DNA is TGTGCCAGCAGCCAAGTGCCGACAGGGAGTAACTATGGCTACACCTTC.

The chain recombines TRBV20-1 with TRBJ1-5; D uncertain. The CDR3 runs 13 residues. The germline V gene encodes CDR1 DFQATT and CDR2 SNEGSKA (reference sequence). V was pared by 0 bases and J by 4 bases, with 7 bases between. The CDR3 region is CSARESGNQPQHF. CDR3 nucleotide sequence: TGCAGTGCTAGAGAGTCGGGAAATCAGCCCCAGCATTTT.

The chain is built from TRBV27 and TRBJ2-2; D gene ambiguous. The CDR3 is 17 residues long. V lost 2 bases to trimming and J lost 1 base, with 14 bases between them. The germline V gene has CDR1 MNHEY and CDR2 SMNVEV (reference sequence). CDR3 protein: CASSLRADLLNTGELFF. The CDR3 nucleotides are TGTGCCAGCAGTTTACGGGCGGACCTATTGAACACCGGGGAGCTGTTTTTT.

This clonotype occurred a few times. This rearrangement joins TRBV7-9 to TRBJ1-2, with D uncertain. CDR1 and CDR2 from the germline V gene are SEHNR and FQNEAQ (reference sequence). The V end lost 3 bases, the J end lost 3 bases, and 11 bases lay between the germline ends. The CDR3 runs to 14 residues. The CDR3 reads CASSFSGGDYGYTF. CDR3 coding DNA: TGTGCCAGCAGCTTTTCGGGCGGAGACTATGGCTACACCTTC.

This clonotype was seen more than once but under ten times. This chain uses TRBV20-1 with TRBJ2-7; D remains unclear. Germline loops: CDR1 DFQATT, CDR2 SNEGSKA (reference sequence). Trimming removed 5 bases from V and 2 bases from J, with 10 bases in between. This CDR3 has 12 amino acids. CDR3 DNA: TGCAGTGCTTCCGACCAAACCTACGAGCAGTACTTC. Its protein is CSASDQTYEQYF.

This clonotype came up many times. The rearrangement links TRBV7-3 to TRBJ2-1; D is possibly TRBD1 (6 bases). In germline, CDR1 is SGHTA, CDR2 FQGTGA. The CDR3 is 15 residues long. The ends were cut back, 5 bases at V and 5 bases at J, with 16 bases in the middle. The chain's CDR3 is CASSPDGTSHNEQFF. The CDR3 nucleotides read TGTGCCAGCAGCCCCGACGGGACATCCCACAATGAGCAGTTCTTC.

This clonotype occurred many times. The chain employs TRBV12-3 or TRBV12-4 and TRBJ2-3; no clear D. The CDR3 loop spans 13 amino acids. With 5 bases removed from V and 1 base from J, the gap between germline ends came to 7 bases. The CDR3 is CASSRAGTDTQYF. The CDR3 DNA sequence: TGTGCCAGCAGTCGGGCGGGCACAGATACGCAGTATTTT.

Concerning this clonotype itself: A junction boundary mismatches the germline segment, possibly from a read error. The CDR3 region is CASSLGAGLGEAFF. For the CDR3, the DNA is TGTGCCAGCAGCTTGGGGGCAGGGTTGGGTGAAGCTTTCTTT. The chain links TRBV5-3 to TRBJ1-1, with a possible D match to TRBD1 (6 bases). TRBV5-3 is flagged as an ORF with uncertain function. The CDR3 extends over 14 amino acids.

In its sample, this clonotype was seen a few times. The V call is TRBV27, the J call TRBJ2-1, with TRBD2 matching over 9 bases. With 6 bases clipped from V and 4 bases from J, the junction kept 10 bases outside the gene matches. The CDR3 spans 16 residues. The V gene's germline CDR1 is MNHEY and CDR2 SMNVEV (reference sequence). The CDR3, as DNA: TGTGCCAGCAGGGGCGCGGGAGGGCCGGGGTACAATGAGCAGTTCTTC. Translated, it gives CASRGAGGPGYNEQFF.

This clonotype was counted at least ten times. The V gene is TRBV7-2, the J gene TRBJ2-3; D gene uncertain. V shed 3 bases and J shed 0 bases, with 7 bases lying between them. This CDR3 is 14 amino acids long. Germline V CDR1 and CDR2: SGHTA, FQGNSA. In DNA form, the CDR3 reads TGTGCCAGCAGCTTCCGGGCTAGCACAGATACGCAGTATTTT. Its translation is CASSFRASTDTQYF.

The V call is TRBV20-1, the J call TRBJ2-7, with TRBD2 matching 8 bases. CDR3 length equals 15 residues. The V gene's germline CDR1 is DFQATT and CDR2 SNEGSKA (reference sequence). The J segment lost 5 bases and the V segment lost 0 bases, leaving 9 bases of the junction unmatched. CDR3 loop: CSARDDGAGAHEQYF. The CDR3 nucleotides read TGCAGTGCTAGAGATGACGGAGCGGGAGCCCACGAGCAGTACTTC.

The rearrangement uses TRBV5-6 and TRBJ2-1, with no clear D. Germline values: CDR1 SGHDT, CDR2 YYEEEE. This CDR3 spans 15 amino acids. Trimming cost V 0 bases and J 4 bases, with 11 bases left between them. The CDR3 is CASSLVNSLYNEQFF. CDR3 bases: TGTGCCAGCAGCTTGGTGAACAGTTTATACAATGAGCAGTTCTTC.

The chain combines TRBV12-3 or TRBV12-4 with TRBJ1-5, with D unclear. The CDR3 has 15 amino acids. Trimming took off 3 bases at V and 0 bases at J, with 9 bases between the two ends. CDR3 in amino acids: CASSLGRASNQPQHF. CDR3 coding DNA: TGTGCCAGCAGTTTGGGCAGAGCTAGCAATCAGCCCCAGCATTTT.

The chain joins TRBV7-3 to TRBJ1-2; no definite D call. Deletions cut 5 bases from V and 2 bases from J, with 9 bases between. CDR3 size: 13 residues. Germline CDR1 reads SGHTA; CDR2 reads FQGTGA. In DNA, the CDR3 is TGTGCCAGCAGCGCTACAAGAAACTATGGCTACACCTTC. It yields the protein CASSATRNYGYTF.

This clonotype was seen more than once but under ten times. The chain employs TRBV19 and TRBJ2-1; no reliable D call. Germline V gene data show CDR1 as LNHDA and CDR2 as SQIVND (reference sequence). CDR3 length: 15 residues. Trimming took 0 bases from V and 0 from J, leaving 6 bases between them. CDR3 in DNA: TGTGCCAGTAGTATAGATCACTTCTCCTACAATGAGCAGTTCTTC. Translation: CASSIDHFSYNEQFF.

This clonotype appeared many times. The V call is TRBV7-2, the J call TRBJ2-3; 10 bases map to TRBD2. CDR1 and CDR2 from the germline V gene are SGHTA and FQGNSA. V gave up 3 bases and J gave up 5 bases; unmatched junction bases: 2. CDR3 size: 14 residues. The CDR3 loop is CASSFQRGGDTQYF. The CDR3 bases are TGTGCCAGCAGCTTCCAGCGGGGGGGAGATACGCAGTATTTT.

This clonotype was recorded a few times. The J gene is TRBJ1-5, the V gene TRBV6-1; possibly TRBD1 for D (6 bases). The V gene lost 6 bases and the J gene lost 0 bases, with 12 bases spanning the gap. The V gene's germline CDR1 is MNHNS and CDR2 SASEGT. The CDR3 has 15 residues. Here the CDR3 reads CASRPAGASNQPQHF. The CDR3 DNA is TGTGCCAGCAGACCCGCGGGGGCTAGCAATCAGCCCCAGCATTTT.

This clonotype was detected only a few times. A junction end diverges from the germline sequence, so it may reflect a read error. The DNA for the CDR3 is TGCAGCGTTGGTAATAGCGGGGTCCCCCCGGACTTC. Translation: CSVGNSGVPPDF. The V call is TRBV29-1, the J call TRBJ2-7; 8 bases fit TRBD2. This CDR3 has 12 residues. In germline, CDR1 is SQVTM, CDR2 ANQGSEA.

The chain recombines TRBV20-1 with TRBJ2-1, with 8 bases aligning to TRBD2. After removal of 6 bases from V and 0 bases from J, the junction contained 7 bases not matched to a gene. The CDR3 is 15 residues long. In germline, CDR1 is DFQATT, CDR2 SNEGSKA (reference sequence). The CDR3: CSAKSSGSSYNEQFF. The CDR3 DNA reads as TGCAGTGCCAAGAGCAGCGGGAGCTCCTACAATGAGCAGTTCTTC.

V usage is TRBV20-1 and J usage is TRBJ1-1, with D possibly TRBD1 on 6 matching bases. The CDR3 is 12 residues long. CDR1 and CDR2 from the germline V gene are DFQATT and SNEGSKA (reference sequence). V lost 5 bases to trimming and J lost 7 bases, with 14 bases between them. The CDR3 loop reads CSAHRALREAFF. The CDR3 nucleotides are TGCAGTGCTCACAGGGCCCTCCGTGAAGCTTTCTTT.

This clonotype came up a few times. The V gene is TRBV11-2, the J gene TRBJ2-1; D remains unclear. Trimming shortened V by 5 bases and J by 10 bases, and 15 bases separated the two germline ends. CDR1 and CDR2 (germline): SGHAT, FQNNGV. CDR3 length equals 13 residues. The DNA of the CDR3 is TGTGCCAGCAGCCGCGGCTACTCGGTGGAGCAGTTCTTC. Translating it yields CASSRGYSVEQFF.

This clonotype came up a few times. V and J are TRBV19 and TRBJ1-2; 7 positions match TRBD1. Germline V gene lookup returns CDR1 LNHDA and CDR2 SQIVND (reference sequence). CDR3 length: 14 residues. V lost 4 bases, J lost 2 bases, and 4 bases stayed unmatched. CDR3 nucleotide sequence: TGTGCCAGTAGTACAAGACAGGGAAACTATGGCTACACCTTC. Residues: CASSTRQGNYGYTF.

This clonotype has a handful of counts. V usage is TRBV25-1 and J usage is TRBJ1-1, with D hard to call. Germline V gene sequence: CDR1 MGHDK, CDR2 SYGVNS. V dropped 4 bases and J dropped 0 bases, with 12 bases sitting between them. This CDR3 is 15 amino acids long. The CDR3: CASSASGRMNTEAFF. DNA for the CDR3: TGTGCCAGCAGTGCGTCCGGGCGGATGAACACTGAAGCTTTCTTT.

The sample holds a few counts of this clonotype. The rearrangement uses TRBV6-1 and TRBJ2-1, with TRBD2 identical over 10 bases. This CDR3 spans 14 amino acids. Germline V CDR1 and CDR2: MNHNS, SASEGT. J was trimmed by 4 bases and V by 10 bases; bases with no gene match: 7. The CDR3 DNA reads TGTGCCATCTCACTAGCGGGATCTTACAATGAGCAGTTCTTC. Amino acid sequence: CAISLAGSYNEQFF.

This clonotype occurred a few times. The chain uses TRBV7-9 and TRBJ2-7, with 11 bases identical to TRBD2. CDR3 length: 18 amino acids. V was pared by 1 base and J by 3 bases, with 11 bases of the junction left unmatched. Per germline, CDR1 SEHNR and CDR2 FQNEAQ (reference sequence). CDR3 residues: CASSLGTSGRAAFYEQYF. The CDR3 DNA reads as TGTGCCAGCAGCTTAGGGACTAGCGGGCGAGCCGCCTTCTACGAGCAGTACTTC.

This clonotype has more than one count but fewer than ten. The chain employs TRBV6-8 and TRBJ2-7; possible D gene TRBD1, 6 bases. Trimming took 5 bases from V and 6 from J, leaving 14 bases between them. The length of the CDR3 is 13 residues. The germline V gene encodes CDR1 MNHGY and CDR2 SAAAGT. CDR3 DNA: TGTGCCAGCAGTACGACAGGTTTCGGCGAGCAGTACGTC. Translated, it gives CASSTTGFGEQYV.

The CDR3 coding sequence is TGCAGTGCCCCGGGACAGACCACAGATACGCAGTATTTT. Translation: CSAPGQTTDTQYF. The gene calls are TRBV20-1 and TRBJ2-3, with TRBD1 matching 7 bases. This CDR3 has 13 amino acids. V lost 6 bases, J lost 2 bases, and 5 bases stayed unmatched. Looked up from germline, CDR1 is DFQATT and CDR2 is SNEGSKA (reference sequence).

For this clonotype: A much larger clone differs by one base, so this may be a read error. J is TRBJ1-5 and V is TRBV7-2; tentatively, D is TRBD1 (5 bases). This CDR3 region has 13 residues. V was clipped by 0 bases and J by 7 bases, with 7 bases between them. Germline V gene lookup returns CDR1 SGHTA and CDR2 FQGNSA. The CDR3 is CASSLAREQPQHF. CDR3 nucleotide sequence: TGTGCCAGCAGCTTAGCCAGGGAACAGCCCCAGCATTTT.

The rearrangement uses TRBV25-1 and TRBJ1-5, with a tentative D call TRBD1 (5 bases). The V and J ends lost 1 base and 7 bases respectively, with 14 bases between them. CDR1 and CDR2 from the germline V gene are MGHDK and SYGVNS. The CDR3 consists of 15 residues. The CDR3 sequence: CASSESGGWGQPQHF. In nucleotides, the CDR3 is TGTGCCAGCAGTGAATCGGGAGGCTGGGGCCAGCCCCAGCATTTT.

This clonotype came up a few times. The V call is TRBV4-1, the J call TRBJ2-7, with 9 positions matching TRBD2. CDR1 and CDR2 (germline): MGHRA, YSYEKL. V was pared by 6 bases and J by 0 bases, with 9 bases of the junction left unmatched. The length of the CDR3 is 16 residues. Written as DNA, the CDR3 is TGCGCCAGCAGACAGACTAGCGGACCTAGCTCCTACGAGCAGTACTTC. Amino acids: CASRQTSGPSSYEQYF.